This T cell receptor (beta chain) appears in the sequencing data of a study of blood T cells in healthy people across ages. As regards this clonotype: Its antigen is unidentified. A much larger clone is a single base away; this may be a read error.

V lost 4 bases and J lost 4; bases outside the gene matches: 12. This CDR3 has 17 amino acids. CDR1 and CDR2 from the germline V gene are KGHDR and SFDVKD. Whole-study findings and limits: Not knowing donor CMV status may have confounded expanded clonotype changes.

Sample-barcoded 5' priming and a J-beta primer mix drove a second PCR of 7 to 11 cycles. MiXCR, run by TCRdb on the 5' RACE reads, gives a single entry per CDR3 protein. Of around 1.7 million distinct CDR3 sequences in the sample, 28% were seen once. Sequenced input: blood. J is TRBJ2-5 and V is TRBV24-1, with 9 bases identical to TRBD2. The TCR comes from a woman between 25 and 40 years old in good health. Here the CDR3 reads CATSDSGAGGIRETQYF. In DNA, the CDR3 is TGTGCCACCAGTGACTCTGGAGCGGGAGGAATCCGAGAGACCCAGTACTTC.